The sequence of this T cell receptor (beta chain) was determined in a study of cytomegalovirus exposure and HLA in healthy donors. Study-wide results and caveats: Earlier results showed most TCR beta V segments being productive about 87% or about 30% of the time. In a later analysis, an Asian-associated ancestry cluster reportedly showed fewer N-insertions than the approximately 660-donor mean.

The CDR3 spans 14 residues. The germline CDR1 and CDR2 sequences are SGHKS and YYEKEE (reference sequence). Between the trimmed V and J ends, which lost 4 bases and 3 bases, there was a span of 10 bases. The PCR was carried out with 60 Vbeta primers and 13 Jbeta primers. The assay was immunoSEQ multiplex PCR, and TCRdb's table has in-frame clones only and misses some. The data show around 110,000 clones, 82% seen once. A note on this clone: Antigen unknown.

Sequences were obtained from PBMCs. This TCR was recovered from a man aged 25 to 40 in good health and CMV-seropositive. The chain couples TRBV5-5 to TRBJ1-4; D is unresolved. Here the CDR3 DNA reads TGTGCCAGCAGCCCCCTCGGGGCTAATGAAAAACTGTTTTTT. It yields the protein CASSPLGANEKLFF.